Below are 13 T cell receptor beta chains sequenced from a single sample in a study of naive and memory T cell subsets. Both TRBC1 and TRBC2 were covered by a beta constant-region primer of two equimolar oligonucleotides. Nested alpha and beta constant-region primers with the SP2 primer drove four PCR rounds on ligated cDNA. TCRdb re-called the UMI-ligation and nested PCR reads through MiXCR, storing one row per CDR3 protein. The repertoire holds more than 100,000 distinct CDR3 sequences, with 36% as singletons. Material for sequencing was central memory CD4+ T cells from blood. These receptors came from a human donor in good health.

The genes are TRBV11-3 and TRBJ2-3; 10 bases agree with TRBD2. The CDR3 has 15 residues. Trimming took 4 bases from V and 2 from J; bases not matched to a gene: 3. Looked up from germline, CDR1 is SGHNT and CDR2 is YENEEA. The CDR3 bases are TGTGCCAGCAGCTCAAGCGGGAGGGCCACAGATACGCAGTATTTT. It encodes CASSSSGRATDTQYF.

This clonotype occurred once. This chain joins TRBV25-1 and TRBJ2-2; tentatively, D is TRBD1 (5 bases). CDR1 and CDR2 from the germline V gene are MGHDK and SYGVNS. V was shortened by 8 bases and J by 0 bases, with 7 bases between the two germline ends. This CDR3 has 13 residues. CDR3 nucleotide sequence: TGTGCCAGCGGGGCCACGAACACCGGGGAGCTGTTTTTT. It codes for CASGATNTGELFF.

The J gene is TRBJ2-7, the V gene TRBV7-2; D uncertain. CDR1 and CDR2 (germline): SGHTA, FQGNSA. CDR3 size: 13 residues. Deletions cut 3 bases from V and 2 bases from J, with 8 bases between. The chain's CDR3 is CASSFSGAYEQYF. The CDR3 DNA reads TGTGCCAGCAGCTTTTCGGGCGCCTACGAGCAGTACTTC.

This clonotype turned up a few times. This sequence joins TRBV28 and TRBJ2-5; D unresolved. Trimming cost V 5 bases and J 3 bases, with 13 bases left between them. This CDR3 spans 14 amino acids. The germline V gene encodes CDR1 MDHEN and CDR2 SYDVKM. CDR3 DNA: TGTGCCAGCAGTACCCCCACCCCCAAAGAGACCCAGTACTTC. Translated, it gives CASSTPTPKETQYF.

This chain links TRBV6-2 or TRBV6-3 with TRBJ1-5, with unresolved D. The germline V gene encodes CDR1 MNHEY and CDR2 SVGEGT. Trimming took off 0 bases at V and 6 bases at J, with 6 bases between the two ends. This CDR3 has 13 residues. In DNA form, the CDR3 reads TGTGCCAGCAGTTACTCGAGTCCTCAGCCCCAGCATTTT. Translating it yields CASSYSSPQPQHF.

This rearrangement joins TRBV7-9 to TRBJ1-6; 9 positions agree with TRBD1. Germline CDR1 is SEHNR and CDR2 is FQNEAQ (reference sequence). CDR3 length: 14 residues. V lost 5 bases to trimming and J lost 8 bases; unmatched junction nucleotides: 4. In DNA, the CDR3 is TGTGCCAGCAGCAAACAGGGGGCGGATTCACCCCTCCACTTT. Protein product: CASSKQGADSPLHF.

This clonotype was seen just once. V and J are TRBV6-1 and TRBJ2-2, with D possibly TRBD2 on 6 matching bases. There are 14 residues in the CDR3. Germline values: CDR1 MNHNS, CDR2 SASEGT. Trimming cost V 6 bases and J 4 bases, with 12 bases left between them. CDR3 DNA: TGTGCCAGCAGAACCGGGACTTTCACCGGGGAGCTGTTTTTT. It encodes CASRTGTFTGELFF.

The chain employs TRBV6-1 and TRBJ2-6; the D is unclear. The V end lost 2 bases, the J end lost 1 base, and 0 bases lay between the germline ends. Per the germline V gene, CDR1 is MNHNS and CDR2 is SASEGT. The CDR3 sequence is 13 residues long. The CDR3 sequence is CASSESGANVLTF. CDR3 DNA sequence: TGTGCCAGCAGTGAATCTGGGGCCAACGTCCTGACTTTC.

This clonotype was seen a handful of times. CDR3 coding DNA: TGCGCCAGCAGCTTGATTCAGGGGGACACCGGGGAGCTGTTTTTT. This gives the protein CASSLIQGDTGELFF. V usage is TRBV5-1 and J usage is TRBJ2-2; 7 bases match TRBD1. The CDR3 is 15 amino acids. Germline values: CDR1 SGHRS, CDR2 YFSETQ. Trimming cost V 1 base and J 3 bases; bases outside gene matches: 3.

The table lists this clonotype with many counts. This rearrangement joins TRBV2 to TRBJ2-3; either TRBD1 or TRBD2 may fit D (7 bases each). Deletions cut 10 bases from V and 3 bases from J, with 17 bases between. Germline assignment: CDR1 SNHLY and CDR2 FYNNEI. This CDR3 has 14 amino acids. The CDR3, as DNA: TGTGCCATCAGGGGGACTATGACAACAGATACGCAGTATTTT. Translating gives CAIRGTMTTDTQYF.

CDR3 amino acids: CASSFRGAYSNQPQHF. The CDR3 nucleotides are TGTGCCAGCAGCTTCAGGGGCGCTTATAGCAATCAGCCCCAGCATTTT. The V gene is TRBV7-2, the J gene TRBJ1-5; D may be TRBD1 (6 bases). CDR1 and CDR2 (germline): SGHTA, FQGNSA. V lost 3 bases and J lost 0, with 12 bases in between. The CDR3 runs 16 residues.

There are a few counts of this clonotype. The chain employs TRBV2 and TRBJ2-1, with 7 bases aligning to TRBD2. V was pared by 5 bases and J by 8 bases, with 6 bases of the junction left unmatched. Germline CDR1 SNHLY, CDR2 FYNNEI. The CDR3 totals 13 residues. CDR3 loop: CASSLVGGYEQFF. CDR3 sequence (DNA): TGTGCCAGCAGTTTGGTGGGAGGGTATGAGCAGTTCTTC.

This clonotype was observed a handful of times. The J gene is TRBJ2-7, the V gene TRBV10-3; no reliable D call. V shed 3 bases and J shed 5 bases, with 8 bases lying between them. The CDR3 runs to 12 residues. Germline V gene data show CDR1 as ENHRY and CDR2 as SYGVKD. The CDR3 DNA reads TGTGCCATCAGTGATGTTATGAACGAGCAGTACTTC. This sequence encodes CAISDVMNEQYF.